This TCR beta chain was sequenced for a study of blood T cell repertoires in COVID-19. Study in general: Samples came from the United States, Italy and Spain, spanning acute and convalescent COVID-19.

Germline V gives CDR1 MGHDK, CDR2 SYGVNS. Trimming shortened V by 4 bases and J by 0 bases, and 9 bases separated the two germline ends. The CDR3 covers 15 residues. Sequenced by immunoSEQ multiplex PCR; TCRdb stores in-frame clones only, minus some. The table lists about 170,000 clones, around four fifths of them singletons. This clonotype was obtained from a woman aged 65 to 85 who had recovered from COVID-19. Sequencing used peripheral blood. The rearrangement joins TRBV25-1 to TRBJ2-2; D is unclear. CDR3 bases: TGTGCCAGCAGTGCGAAGAGCCCGAACACCGGGGAGCTGTTTTTT. Translated: CASSAKSPNTGELFF.